What follows are 30 T cell receptor beta chains derived from one specimen sequenced in a study of T cell clonality in common variable immunodeficiency. Profiled with immunoSEQ multiplex PCR; TCRdb holds only in-frame clones, not every one. The data show approximately 30,000 clones, with none appearing a single time. Sequencing used peripheral blood mononuclear cells. The receptors shown here come from a person aged 18-69 years in good health.

This clone was seen many times. The missing CDR3 end, 3 residues past where the read stops, is filled in from the germline J gene. This chain connects TRBV18 to TRBJ1-2, with TRBD1 matching over 12 bases. In germline, CDR1 is KGHSH, CDR2 LQKENI. This CDR3 region has 14 residues. Here the CDR3 reads CASSPPGQGASYTF. The CDR3 bases that were read are TGTGCCAGCTCACCGCCGGGACAGGGGGCAAGC.

The table lists this clone with many counts. The read stops 3 residues short of the end of the CDR3; the missing end is completed from the germline J gene. The chain combines TRBV18 with TRBJ1-1; possibly TRBD1 for D (5 bases). Deletions cut 4 bases from V and 7 bases from J, with 7 bases between. This CDR3 contains 11 residues. Looked up from germline, CDR1 is KGHSH and CDR2 is LQKENI. CDR3 DNA, as far as it was read: TGTGCCAGCTCACTGGGGGGTGAA. Translated, it gives CASSLGGE. In full, the CDR3 reads CASSLGGEAFF.

This clone was detected many times. Read sequence stops 3 residues before the CDR3 end, and the germline J gene provides the missing end. The chain recombines TRBV7-9 with TRBJ1-3, with D perhaps matching TRBD1 (5 bases). Germline assignment: CDR1 SEHNR and CDR2 FQNEAQ (reference sequence). This CDR3 has 14 amino acids. Between the trimmed V and J ends, which lost 4 bases and 3 bases, there was a span of 10 bases. This CDR3 is CASSSGKRGNTIYF. CDR3 bases read: TGTGCCAGCAGCTCAGGGAAGCGTGGAAACACC.

This clone was observed a handful of times. The CDR3 goes on 3 residues after the read ends, and that part is filled in from the germline J gene. The chain carries TRBV7-2 and TRBJ1-5, with 7 bases identical to TRBD1. The V gene's germline CDR1 is SGHTA and CDR2 FQGNSA. The V and J ends lost 6 bases and 2 bases, in that order; junction bases with no gene match: 7. This CDR3 comprises 15 residues. The CDR3: CASSIGGGGNQPQHF. The covered CDR3 bases are TGTGCCAGCAGTATAGGGGGCGGTGGCAATCAGCCC.

This clone was seen at least ten times. The read terminates 3 residues ahead of where the CDR3 ends, so the germline J gene completes it. This chain uses TRBV7-9 with TRBJ2-6, with a tentative D call TRBD1 (5 bases). Trimming removed 3 bases from V and 2 bases from J, with 5 bases in between. This CDR3 has 14 amino acids. Germline lookup yields CDR1 SEHNR and CDR2 FQNEAQ (reference sequence). The CDR3 here is CASSLTAGANVLTF. CDR3 bases read: TGTGCCAGCAGCTTGACAGCTGGGGCCAACGTC.

This clone was detected ten times or more. The read finishes 3 residues shy of the CDR3 end, and the germline J gene is used to complete it. The genes are TRBV10-3 and TRBJ2-1; D is ambiguous. Germline assignment: CDR1 ENHRY and CDR2 SYGVKD. V lost 4 bases to trimming and J lost 6 bases, with 7 bases between them. The CDR3 runs to 12 residues. The covered CDR3 bases are TGTGCCATCAGTGGCGGTCTCAATGAG. Amino acids: CAISGGLNE. The CDR3 reads in full as CAISGGLNEQFF.

This clone occurred many times. Read sequence stops 3 residues before the CDR3 end, and the germline J gene provides the missing end. The chain couples TRBV30 to TRBJ2-5; perhaps TRBD2 as D (7 bases). The V gene's germline CDR1 is GTSNPN and CDR2 SVGIG (reference sequence). The CDR3 is 13 residues long. V was shortened by 4 bases and J by 5 bases, with 14 bases between the two germline ends. The DNA read from the CDR3 is TGTGCCTGGACCCCGGGGGGCTCGGAGACC. It codes for CAWTPGGSET. The whole CDR3 sequence is CAWTPGGSETQYF. The full variable domain, in which reference TRBV30 and TRBJ2-5 provide the parts outside the CDR3, is SQTIHQWPATLVQPVGSPLSLECTVEGTSNPNLYWYRQAAGRGLQLLFYSVGIGQISSEVPQNLSASRPQDRQFILSSKKLLLSDSGFYLCAWTPGGSETQYFGPGTRLLVL.

This clone has ten or more counts. The read stops 3 residues short of the end of the CDR3; the missing end is completed from the germline J gene. This sequence joins TRBV29-1 and TRBJ1-1; 10 nucleotides agree with TRBD1. V lost 6 bases, J lost 5 bases, and 12 bases stayed unmatched. This CDR3 comprises 15 residues. The germline V gene encodes CDR1 SQVTM and CDR2 ANQGSEA. The covered CDR3 bases are TGCAGCGTCGACACAAGGACAGGGGGGCGGACTGAA. Translation: CSVDTRTGGRTE. The full CDR3 protein is CSVDTRTGGRTEAFF.

At least ten counts were recorded for this clone. The read stops 3 residues short of the end of the CDR3; the missing end is completed from the germline J gene. V usage is TRBV19 and J usage is TRBJ2-7; D is possibly TRBD1 (5 bases). V lost 3 bases to trimming and J lost 1 base, with 10 bases between them. The V gene's germline CDR1 is LNHDA and CDR2 SQIVND (reference sequence). The CDR3 runs to 14 residues. The CDR3 bases that were read are TGTGCCAGTAGTATCGTTACAGGATCCTACGAG. As protein: CASSIVTGSYE. In full, the CDR3 reads CASSIVTGSYEQYF.

At least ten counts were recorded for this clone. Read data end 3 residues before the CDR3 end; the end is taken from the germline J gene. This rearrangement joins TRBV7-3 to TRBJ1-1; weak D call: TRBD1 (5 bases). V gave up 5 bases and J gave up 5 bases, with 12 bases separating them. The germline V gene encodes CDR1 SGHTA and CDR2 FQGTGA. The CDR3 has 13 residues. CDR3 DNA, as far as it was read: TGTGCCAGCAGCCGAAATCAGGGTACTGAA. Protein: CASSRNQGTE. The whole CDR3 is CASSRNQGTEAFF.

This clone has at least ten counts. The read comes to an end 3 residues before the CDR3 does, leaving the germline J gene to fill in the end. The chain has TRBV14 and TRBJ2-6; D may be TRBD1 (6 bases). This CDR3 has 16 amino acids. Trimming stripped 6 bases from V and 2 bases from J, with 14 bases between. Germline values: CDR1 SGHDN, CDR2 FVKESK. This chain's CDR3 is CASSHRVVTGANVLTF. The sequenced CDR3 bases are TGTGCCAGCAGTCACAGGGTTGTGACTGGGGCCAACGTC.

This clone was counted at least ten times. CDR3 sequence reads: CASYGLAGERYEQFF. The covered CDR3 bases are TGCGCCAGCTACGGACTAGCGGGAGAGAGATATGAG. The chain is built from TRBV5-1 and TRBJ2-1; 13 nucleotides agree with TRBD2. The read is 3 residues too short to cover the CDR3 end, so that end is filled in from the germline J gene. Germline lookup yields CDR1 SGHRS and CDR2 YFSETQ. CDR3 length: 15 residues. Trimming removed 7 bases from V and 8 bases from J; junction bases left unmatched: 9.

This clone was seen repeatedly, ten times or more. The read is 3 residues too short to cover the CDR3 end, so that end is filled in from the germline J gene. Other DNA sequences from this sample encode an identical CDR3 as well. The V and J genes are TRBV30 and TRBJ1-3; D is possibly TRBD1 (5 bases). Germline V CDR1 and CDR2: GTSNPN, SVGIG (reference sequence). The CDR3 spans 15 residues. Trimming stripped 0 bases from V and 0 bases from J, with 9 bases between. The DNA read from the CDR3 is TGTGCCTGGAGTGTAGCCAGGGTCTCTGGAAACACC. Protein product: CAWSVARVSGNT. The full CDR3 protein reads CAWSVARVSGNTIYF.

A note on this clone: The CDR3 end lies 3 residues beyond the end of the read and is filled in from the germline J gene. The chain links TRBV11-2 to TRBJ1-3, with D possibly TRBD1 on 6 matching bases. V was clipped by 5 bases and J by 2 bases, with 10 bases between them. This CDR3 has 14 residues. Germline lookup yields CDR1 SGHAT and CDR2 FQNNGV. CDR3 DNA (partial): TGTGCCAGCAGCCCTCAGGGGCCTGGAAACACC. Translation: CASSPQGPGNT. The whole CDR3 sequence is CASSPQGPGNTIYF. The full variable domain, in which reference TRBV11-2 and TRBJ1-3 provide the parts outside the CDR3, is EAGVAQSPRYKIIEKRQSVAFWCNPISGHATLYWYQQILGQGPKLLIQFQNNGVVDDSQLPKDRFSAERLKGVDSTLKIQPAKLEDSAVYLCASSPQGPGNTIYFGEGSWLTVV.

This clone was counted ten times or more. The CDR3: CASTTSGQGVLGGYTF. Incomplete CDR3 DNA: TGTGCCAGTACTACCTCGGGACAGGGAGTATTGGGTGGC. The V and J genes are TRBV19 and TRBJ1-2, with TRBD1 matching over 9 bases. The read ends 3 residues early relative to the CDR3; the germline J gene fills the gap. This CDR3 has 16 residues. Germline V CDR1 and CDR2: LNHDA, SQIVND (reference sequence). V was clipped by 7 bases and J by 7 bases; unmatched bases: 16.

With regard to this clone: The observed sequence ends 3 residues before the CDR3 terminus, with the missing tail filled in from the germline J gene. The chain has TRBV7-6 and TRBJ2-3; 12 bases line up with TRBD2. CDR1 and CDR2 (germline): SGHVS, FNYEAQ. The CDR3 covers 16 residues. This chain's CDR3 is CASRRLAGVLQETQYF. The CDR3 bases that were read are TGTGCCAGCAGGAGACTAGCGGGAGTGTTGCAAGAGACG.

This clone was seen a few times. The read falls 3 residues short of the CDR3 end, and the missing part is taken from the germline J gene. The chain carries TRBV19 and TRBJ2-7, with D perhaps TRBD1 (6 bases). The CDR3 covers 14 residues. The ends were cut back, 5 bases at V and 5 bases at J, with 16 bases in the middle. Germline lookup yields CDR1 LNHDA and CDR2 SQIVND (reference sequence). The CDR3 loop reads CASSLRDTANEQYF. Incomplete CDR3 DNA: TGTGCCAGTAGTCTCCGGGACACTGCAAACGAG.

In its sample, this clone was seen many times. The read stops 3 residues short of the end of the CDR3; the missing end is completed from the germline J gene. This rearrangement joins TRBV5-1 to TRBJ2-3; TRBD1 aligns across 7 bases. In germline, CDR1 is SGHRS, CDR2 YFSETQ. V shed 0 bases, J shed 4 bases, and the junction held 8 bases outside the gene matches. The CDR3 is 16 residues long. The sequenced part of the CDR3 DNA is TGCGCCAGCAGCTTGGCCGTTGACAGGGTTGCAGATACG. It encodes CASSLAVDRVADT. The full CDR3 protein reads CASSLAVDRVADTQYF.

In this sample, this clone turned up many times. With the read ending 3 residues before the CDR3 end, the germline J gene is used to fill in that end. The rearrangement uses TRBV6-1 and TRBJ1-5; D not resolved. CDR1 is MNHNS and CDR2 is SASEGT in the germline V gene. V was pared by 2 bases and J by 0 bases, with 8 bases between. CDR3 length equals 15 residues. The CDR3 loop is CASSESVYSNQPQHF. CDR3 DNA, as far as it was read: TGTGCCAGCAGTGAATCAGTTTATAGCAATCAGCCC.

Notes on this clone: The CDR3 end lies 3 residues beyond the end of the read and is filled in from the germline J gene. The chain has TRBV30 and TRBJ2-4, with 9 bases that match TRBD2. CDR3 length: 14 amino acids. Germline V lookup: CDR1 GTSNPN, CDR2 SVGIG (reference sequence). This chain's CDR3 is CAWTLPGGRDGQYF. The sequenced CDR3 bases are TGTGCCTGGACCTTACCGGGCGGGAGGGATGGT.

Notes on this clone: The CDR3 end is not reached by the read, which stops 3 residues before it; the germline J gene fills it in. The rearrangement uses TRBV30 and TRBJ2-3; 8 nucleotides line up with TRBD2. The CDR3 runs 17 residues. Germline V gene lookup returns CDR1 GTSNPN and CDR2 SVGIG (reference sequence). CDR3 bases read: TGTGCCTGGAACCAGCGGGAGAGGTGGGGGAACCAAGAGACG. Protein product: CAWNQRERWGNQET. The entire CDR3 sequence reads CAWNQRERWGNQETQYF. Based on the CDR3 plus reference TRBV30 and TRBJ2-3, the full variable domain is SQTIHQWPATLVQPVGSPLSLECTVEGTSNPNLYWYRQAAGRGLQLLFYSVGIGQISSEVPQNLSASRPQDRQFILSSKKLLLSDSGFYLCAWNQRERWGNQETQYFGPGTRLTVL.

This clone occurred many times. The sequence runs out 3 residues before the end of the CDR3; the remainder is reconstructed from the germline J gene. V usage is TRBV10-3 and J usage is TRBJ1-1; no clear D. Germline-derived CDR1 and CDR2 are ENHRY and SYGVKD. Trimming removed 2 bases from V and 4 bases from J, with 11 bases in between. The length of the CDR3 is 14 residues. The CDR3 DNA, read in part, is TGTGCCATCAGTGAGACGGAGGGTGTCACTGAA. Translation: CAISETEGVTE. The entire CDR3 reads CAISETEGVTEAFF.

This clone was detected ten times or more. The CDR3 is cut off 3 residues early in the read; its end comes from the germline J gene. This chain uses TRBV5-1 with TRBJ2-1; TRBD1 matches 8 bases. CDR1 and CDR2 (germline): SGHRS, YFSETQ. The CDR3 covers 14 residues. The V segment lost 6 bases and the J segment 4 bases; nucleotides outside the gene matches: 6. Here the CDR3 reads CASNTDREYNEQFF. CDR3 DNA, as far as it was read: TGCGCCAGCAACACGGACAGGGAGTACAATGAG.

Ten or more counts support this clone. Read coverage stops 3 residues before the CDR3 terminus; the germline J gene supplies the remainder. This chain links TRBV6-4 with TRBJ1-5, with no clear D. The CDR3 contains 13 residues. Trimming removed 3 bases at V and 3 bases at J, with 6 bases between. Germline V gene data show CDR1 as MRHNA and CDR2 as SNTAGT. The chain's CDR3 is CASSEEVNQPQHF. The CDR3 bases that were read are TGTGCCAGCAGTGAAGAGGTCAATCAGCCC.

The CDR3 loop is CASSSDPSNQPQYF. The sequenced part of the CDR3 DNA is TGTGCCAGCAGCTCAGACCCTAGCAATCAGCCG. The chain is built from TRBV7-9 and TRBJ2-3; possibly TRBD2 for D (5 bases). The read terminates 3 residues before the CDR3 end, so the remaining end is supplied by the germline J gene. This CDR3 has 14 residues. The germline V gene has CDR1 SEHNR and CDR2 FQNEAQ (reference sequence).

As for this clone: The CDR3 end falls 3 residues outside the read, so it is completed with the germline J gene. This same CDR3 is encoded by further DNA sequences in the sample. The chain combines TRBV11-3 with TRBJ2-7; D perhaps matches TRBD2 (5 bases). V was clipped by 5 bases and J by 1 base, with 6 bases between them. The CDR3 length is 12 residues. Germline V lookup: CDR1 SGHNT, CDR2 YENEEA. The CDR3 protein is CASSLASYEQYF. The DNA read from the CDR3 is TGTGCCAGCAGCCTAGCTTCCTACGAG.

This clone was recorded at least ten times. From the germline J gene comes the end of the CDR3, since the read stops 3 residues before it. The chain joins TRBV7-3 to TRBJ2-2, with 8 bases fitting TRBD2. Germline loops: CDR1 SGHTA, CDR2 FQGTGA. The trim removed 5 bases at V and 6 bases at J, leaving 17 bases unmatched. The CDR3 has 18 amino acids. Partial CDR3 DNA: TGTGCCAGCAGCACTAATATGCCCGGGACTAGAGGTCCCGGGGAG. Its translation: CASSTNMPGTRGPGE. The entire CDR3 reads CASSTNMPGTRGPGELFF.

This clone was observed many times. Read data end 3 residues before the CDR3 end; the end is taken from the germline J gene. The V gene is TRBV19, the J gene TRBJ2-6, with D possibly matching TRBD2 (5 bases). Between the trimmed V and J ends, which lost 0 bases and 2 bases, there was a span of 8 bases. This CDR3 spans 16 amino acids. In germline, CDR1 is LNHDA, CDR2 SQIVND (reference sequence). CDR3 region: CASSIDRGAGANVLTF. The DNA read from the CDR3 is TGTGCCAGTAGTATAGATCGGGGTGCTGGGGCCAACGTC. The complete variable domain, with remaining parts taken from reference TRBV19 and TRBJ2-6, reads DGGITQSPKYLFRKEGQNVTLSCEQNLNHDAMYWYRQDPGQGLRLIYYSQIVNDFQKGDIAEGYSVSREKKESFPLTVTSAQKNPTAFYLCASSIDRGAGANVLTFGAGSRLTVL.

Here the CDR3 reads CASSPQTGSVINYGYTF. Partial CDR3 DNA: TGTGCCAGCTCACCTCAGACAGGGTCGGTCATTAACTATGGC. V usage is TRBV18 and J usage is TRBJ1-2, with 7 bases matching TRBD1. The CDR3 end falls 3 residues outside the read, so it is completed with the germline J gene. Trimming removed 3 bases from V and 1 base from J; junction bases left unmatched: 11. The CDR3 has 17 amino acids. Germline assignment: CDR1 KGHSH and CDR2 LQKENI.

This clone was seen repeatedly, ten times or more. From the germline J gene comes the end of the CDR3, since the read stops 3 residues before it. The chain is built from TRBV19 and TRBJ2-1, with 10 bases that match TRBD1. The CDR3 has 15 amino acids. V was pared by 5 bases and J by 8 bases, with 9 bases of the junction left unmatched. Germline V gene sequence: CDR1 LNHDA, CDR2 SQIVND (reference sequence). The covered CDR3 bases are TGTGCCAGTAGTCCCTCCGGACAGGGGGGGGATGAG. This sequence encodes CASSPSGQGGDE. The full CDR3 protein is CASSPSGQGGDEQFF.